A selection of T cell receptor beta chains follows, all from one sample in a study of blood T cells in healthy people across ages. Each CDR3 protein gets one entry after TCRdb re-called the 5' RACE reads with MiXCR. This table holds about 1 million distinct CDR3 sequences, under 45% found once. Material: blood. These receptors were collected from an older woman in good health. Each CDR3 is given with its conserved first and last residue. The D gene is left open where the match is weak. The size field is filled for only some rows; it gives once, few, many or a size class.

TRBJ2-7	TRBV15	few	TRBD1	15	TGTGCCACCAGCAGAGTGGCAGGGGGAACCTACGAGCAGTACTTC	CATSRVAGGTYEQYF
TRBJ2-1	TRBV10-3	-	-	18	TGTGCCATCAGTGAGCCCACGGGAGTACCCATCTCCTACAATGAGCAGTTCTTC	CAISEPTGVPISYNEQFF
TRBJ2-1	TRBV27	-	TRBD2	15	TGTGCCAGCAGTTTGGTCGGGAGGGGGTACAATGAGCAGTTCTTC	CASSLVGRGYNEQFF
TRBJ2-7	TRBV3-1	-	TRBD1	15	TGTGCCAGCAGCCAGGACAGGGGGAGCTCCGACGAGCAGTACTTC	CASSQDRGSSDEQYF
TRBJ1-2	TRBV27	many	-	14	TGTGCCAGCCGTGATGGCTCTGGGTCCTATGGCTACACCTTC	CASRDGSGSYGYTF
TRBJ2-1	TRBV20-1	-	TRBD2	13	TGCAGTGCACCTAGCGGCGGGACCGGGACCCAGTTCTTC	CSAPSGGTGTQFF
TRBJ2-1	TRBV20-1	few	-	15	TGCAGTGCTTTTCCACAGGGGGGGCGCTACAATGAGCAGTTCTTC	CSAFPQGGRYNEQFF
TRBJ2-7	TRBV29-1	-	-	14	TGCAGCGTTGAAATTGGGCCAAGCTCCTACGAGCAGTACTTC	CSVEIGPSSYEQYF
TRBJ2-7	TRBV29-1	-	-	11	TGCTGCGCGGGATCCTCCTACGAGCAGTACTTC	CCAGSSYEQYF
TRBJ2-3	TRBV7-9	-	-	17	TGTGCCAGCAGCTTAGCGTCGGGACGGATTAGCACAGATACGCGGTATTTT	CASSLASGRISTDTRYF
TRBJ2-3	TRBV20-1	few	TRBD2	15	TGCAGTGCTAGAGGACTAGCGTTTAACACAGATACGCAGTATTTT	CSARGLAFNTDTQYF
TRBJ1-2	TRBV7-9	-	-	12	TGTGCCAGCAGCTTAGAAGGGGCTGGCTACACCTTC	CASSLEGAGYTF
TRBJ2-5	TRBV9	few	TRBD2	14	TGTGCCAGCAGCGGGGGACTACCCCCGGAGACCCAGTACTTC	CASSGGLPPETQYF
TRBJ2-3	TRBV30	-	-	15	TGTGCCTGGAGTGTACGTGGGAGAGGAACAGATACGCAGTATTTT	CAWSVRGRGTDTQYF